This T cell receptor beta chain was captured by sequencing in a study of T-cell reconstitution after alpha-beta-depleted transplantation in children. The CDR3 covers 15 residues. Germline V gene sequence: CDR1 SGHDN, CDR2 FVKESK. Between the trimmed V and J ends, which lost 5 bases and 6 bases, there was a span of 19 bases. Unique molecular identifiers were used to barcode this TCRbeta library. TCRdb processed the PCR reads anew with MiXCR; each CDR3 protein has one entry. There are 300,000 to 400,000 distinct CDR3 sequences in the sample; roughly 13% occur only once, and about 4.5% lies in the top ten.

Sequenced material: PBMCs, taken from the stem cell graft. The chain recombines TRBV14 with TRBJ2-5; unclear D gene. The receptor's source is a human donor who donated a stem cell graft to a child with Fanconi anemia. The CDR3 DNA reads TGTGCCAGCAGCTACTCATCTATGGGCCGGCAGACCCAGTACTTC. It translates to CASSYSSMGRQTQYF. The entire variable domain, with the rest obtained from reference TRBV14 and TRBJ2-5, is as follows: EAGVTQFPSHSVIEKGQTVTLRCDPISGHDNLYWYRRVMGKEIKFLLHFVKESKQDESGMPNNRFLAERTGGTYSTLKVQPAELEDSGVYFCASSYSSMGRQTQYFGPGTRLLVL.